What follows describes a single TCR beta chain. Its antigen is as yet unknown. V was pared by 0 bases and J by 2 bases, with 2 bases of the junction left unmatched. The germline CDR1 and CDR2 sequences are SGDLS and YYNGEE. The CDR3 length is 15 residues. The data belong to a study of cytomegalovirus exposure and HLA in healthy donors. Study-wide results and caveats: The analysis excluded some indistinguishable V segments, including TRBV6-2 and TRBV6-3.

With 60 Vbeta and 13 Jbeta primers, the PCR was carried out. Generated by immunoSEQ multiplex PCR, the TCRdb table keeps only in-frame clones and is missing some. The table lists 95,000 to 150,000 clones, more than 80% of them singletons, with 8.9% in the top ten. The gene calls are TRBV9 and TRBJ2-1; 7 nucleotides line up with TRBD2. Sequencing was performed on PBMCs. The receptor was derived from a young man in good health and CMV-seropositive. CDR3 sequence reads: CASSVGSGAYNEQFF. The CDR3 DNA reads TGTGCCAGCAGCGTAGGAAGCGGGGCCTACAATGAGCAGTTCTTC. Full variable domain (outside the CDR3, taken from reference TRBV9 and TRBJ2-1): DSGVTQTPKHLITATGQRVTLRCSPRSGDLSVYWYQQSLDQGLQFLIQYYNGEERAKGNILERFSAQQFPDLHSELNLSSLELGDSALYFCASSVGSGAYNEQFFGPGTRLTVL.